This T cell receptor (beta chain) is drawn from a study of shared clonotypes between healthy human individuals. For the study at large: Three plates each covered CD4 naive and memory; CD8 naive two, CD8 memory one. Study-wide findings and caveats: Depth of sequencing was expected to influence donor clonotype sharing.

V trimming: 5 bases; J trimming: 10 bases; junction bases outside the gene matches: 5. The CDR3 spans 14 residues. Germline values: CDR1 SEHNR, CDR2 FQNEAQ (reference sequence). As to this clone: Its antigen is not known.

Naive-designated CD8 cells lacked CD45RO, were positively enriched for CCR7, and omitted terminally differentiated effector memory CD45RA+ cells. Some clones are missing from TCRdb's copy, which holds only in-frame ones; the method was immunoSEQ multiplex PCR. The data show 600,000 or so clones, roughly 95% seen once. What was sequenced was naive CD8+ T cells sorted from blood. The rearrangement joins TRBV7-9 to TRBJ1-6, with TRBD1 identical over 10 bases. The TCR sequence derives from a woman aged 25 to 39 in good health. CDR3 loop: CASSTGQGPSPLHF. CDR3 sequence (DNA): TGTGCCAGCAGCACGGGACAGGGGCCATCACCCCTCCACTTT.